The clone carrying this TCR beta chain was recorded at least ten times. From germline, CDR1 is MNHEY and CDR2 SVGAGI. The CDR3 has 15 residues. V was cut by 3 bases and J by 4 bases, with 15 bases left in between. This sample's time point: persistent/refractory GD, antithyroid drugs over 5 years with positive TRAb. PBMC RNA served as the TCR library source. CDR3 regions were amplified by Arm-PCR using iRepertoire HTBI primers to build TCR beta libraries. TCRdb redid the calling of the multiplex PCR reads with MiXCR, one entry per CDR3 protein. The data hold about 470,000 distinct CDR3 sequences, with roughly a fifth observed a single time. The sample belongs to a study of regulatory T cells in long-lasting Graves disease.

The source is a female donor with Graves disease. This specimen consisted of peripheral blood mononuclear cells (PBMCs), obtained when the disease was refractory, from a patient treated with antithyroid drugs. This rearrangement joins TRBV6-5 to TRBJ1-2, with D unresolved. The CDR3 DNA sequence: TGTGCCAGCAGTTATTTCCACGACGGCAGCTATGGCTACACCTTC. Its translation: CASSYFHDGSYGYTF.